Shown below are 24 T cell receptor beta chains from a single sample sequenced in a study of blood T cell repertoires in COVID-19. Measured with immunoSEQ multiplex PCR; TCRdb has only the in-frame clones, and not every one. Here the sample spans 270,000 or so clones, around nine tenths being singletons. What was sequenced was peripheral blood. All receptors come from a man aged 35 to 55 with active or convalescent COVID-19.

CDR3 region: CASSYSGQIEKLFF. The CDR3 DNA follows: TGTGCCAGCAGTTACTCGGGACAGATAGAAAAACTGTTTTTT. J is TRBJ1-4 and V is TRBV6-5, with 7 bases matching TRBD1. Germline CDR1 reads MNHEY; CDR2 reads SVGAGI. This CDR3 is built from 14 residues. V lost 0 bases to trimming and J lost 8 bases; unmatched junction nucleotides: 3.

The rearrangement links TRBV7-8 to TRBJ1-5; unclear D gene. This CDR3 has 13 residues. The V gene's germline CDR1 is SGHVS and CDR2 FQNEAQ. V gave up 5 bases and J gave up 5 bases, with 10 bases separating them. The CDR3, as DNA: TGTGCCAGCAGCCGTAACAGAGATCAGCCCCAGCATTTT. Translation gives CASSRNRDQPQHF.

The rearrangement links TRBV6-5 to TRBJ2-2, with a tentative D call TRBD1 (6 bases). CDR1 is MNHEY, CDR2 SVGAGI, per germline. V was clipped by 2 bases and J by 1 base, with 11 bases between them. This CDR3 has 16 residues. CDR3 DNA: TGTGCCAGCAGTTACGGGGGCGGGTGGAACACCGGGGAGCTGTTTTTT. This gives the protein CASSYGGGWNTGELFF.

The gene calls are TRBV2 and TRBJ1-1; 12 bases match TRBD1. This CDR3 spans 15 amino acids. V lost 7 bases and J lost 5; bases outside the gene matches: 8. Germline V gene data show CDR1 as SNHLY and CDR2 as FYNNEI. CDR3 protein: CASTGTGGANTEAFF. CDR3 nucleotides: TGTGCCAGCACGGGGACAGGGGGCGCAAATACTGAAGCTTTCTTT. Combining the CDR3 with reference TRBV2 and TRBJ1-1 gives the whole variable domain EPEVTQTPSHQVTQMGQEVILRCVPISNHLYFYWYRQILGQKVEFLVSFYNNEISEKSEIFDDQFSVERPDGSNFTLKIRSTKLEDSAMYFCASTGTGGANTEAFFGQGTRLTVV.

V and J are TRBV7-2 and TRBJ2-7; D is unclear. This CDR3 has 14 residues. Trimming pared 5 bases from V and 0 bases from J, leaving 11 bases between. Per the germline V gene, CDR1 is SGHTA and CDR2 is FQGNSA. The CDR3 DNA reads TGTGCCAGCAGCCGCTACCGAAGCTCCTACGAGCAGTACTTC. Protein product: CASSRYRSSYEQYF.

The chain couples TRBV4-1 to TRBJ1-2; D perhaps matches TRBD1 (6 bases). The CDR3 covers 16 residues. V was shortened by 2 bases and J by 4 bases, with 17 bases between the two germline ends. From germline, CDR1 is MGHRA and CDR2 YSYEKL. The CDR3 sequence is CASSQIQGGSGYGYTF. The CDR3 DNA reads TGCGCCAGCAGCCAAATACAAGGGGGTTCAGGCTATGGCTACACCTTC.

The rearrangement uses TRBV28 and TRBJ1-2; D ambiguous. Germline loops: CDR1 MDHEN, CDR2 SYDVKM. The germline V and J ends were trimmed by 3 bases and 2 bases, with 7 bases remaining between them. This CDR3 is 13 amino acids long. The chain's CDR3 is CASSLGSNYGYTF. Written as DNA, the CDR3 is TGTGCCAGCAGTTTGGGCAGCAACTATGGCTACACCTTC.

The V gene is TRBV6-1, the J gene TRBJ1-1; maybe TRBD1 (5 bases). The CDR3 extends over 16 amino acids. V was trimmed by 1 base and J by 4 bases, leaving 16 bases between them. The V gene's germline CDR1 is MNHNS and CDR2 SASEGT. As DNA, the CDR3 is TGTGCCAGCAGTGAAGAAAGGGGTAGGTGGGCCACTGAAGCTTTCTTT. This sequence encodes CASSEERGRWATEAFF.

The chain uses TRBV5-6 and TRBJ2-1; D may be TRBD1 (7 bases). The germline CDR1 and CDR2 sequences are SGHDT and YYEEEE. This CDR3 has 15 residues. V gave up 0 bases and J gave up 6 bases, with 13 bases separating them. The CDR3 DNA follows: TGTGCCAGCAGCTTGGGACAGGGACTCGGCAATGAGCAGTTCTTC. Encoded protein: CASSLGQGLGNEQFF.

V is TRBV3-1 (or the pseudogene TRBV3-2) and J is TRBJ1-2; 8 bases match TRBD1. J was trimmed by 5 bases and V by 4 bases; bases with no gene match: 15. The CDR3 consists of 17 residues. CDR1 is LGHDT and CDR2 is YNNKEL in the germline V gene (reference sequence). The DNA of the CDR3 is TGTGCCAGCAGCCTCCGCTGGGCAGGACAGGGAATATATGGCTACACCTTC. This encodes CASSLRWAGQGIYGYTF.

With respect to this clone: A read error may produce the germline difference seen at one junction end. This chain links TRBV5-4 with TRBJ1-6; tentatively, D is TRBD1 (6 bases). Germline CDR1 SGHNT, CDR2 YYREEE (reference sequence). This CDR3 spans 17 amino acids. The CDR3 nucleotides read TGTGCCAGCAGTTTCGCGGGGGGCGGAATGAATAACTCACCCCTCCACTTT. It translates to CASSFAGGGMNNSPLHF. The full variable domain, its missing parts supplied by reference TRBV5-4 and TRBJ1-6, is ETGVTQSPTHLIKTRGQQVTLRCSSQSGHNTVSWYQQALGQGPQFIFQYYREEENGRGNFPPRFSGLQFPNYSSELNVNALELDDSALYLCASSFAGGGMNNSPLHFGNGTRLTVT.

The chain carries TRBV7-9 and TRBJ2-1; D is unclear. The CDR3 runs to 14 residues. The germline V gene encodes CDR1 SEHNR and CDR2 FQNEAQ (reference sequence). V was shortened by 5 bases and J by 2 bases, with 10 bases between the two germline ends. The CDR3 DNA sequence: TGTGCCAGCAGCCGCGGCGGAGCCTACAATGAGCAGTTCTTC. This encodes CASSRGGAYNEQFF.

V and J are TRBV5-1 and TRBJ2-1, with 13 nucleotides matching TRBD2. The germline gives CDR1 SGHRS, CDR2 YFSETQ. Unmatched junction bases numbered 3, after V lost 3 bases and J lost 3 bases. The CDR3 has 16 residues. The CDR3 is CASSSGLAGLYNEQFF. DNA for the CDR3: TGCGCCAGCAGCTCGGGACTAGCGGGACTCTACAATGAGCAGTTCTTC.

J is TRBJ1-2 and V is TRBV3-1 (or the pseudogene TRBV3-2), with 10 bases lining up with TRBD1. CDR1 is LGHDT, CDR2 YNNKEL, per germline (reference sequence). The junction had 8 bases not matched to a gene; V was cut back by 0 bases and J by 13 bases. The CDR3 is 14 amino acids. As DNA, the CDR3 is TGTGCCAGCAGCCAAGATTGGGGACAGGGGTATTTCACCTTC. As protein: CASSQDWGQGYFTF.

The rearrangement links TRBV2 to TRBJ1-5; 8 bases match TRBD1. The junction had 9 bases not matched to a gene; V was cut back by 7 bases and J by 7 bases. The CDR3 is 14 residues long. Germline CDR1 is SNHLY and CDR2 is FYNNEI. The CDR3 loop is CASTGQGMRQPQHF. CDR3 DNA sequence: TGTGCCAGCACCGGACAGGGAATGCGGCAGCCCCAGCATTTT.

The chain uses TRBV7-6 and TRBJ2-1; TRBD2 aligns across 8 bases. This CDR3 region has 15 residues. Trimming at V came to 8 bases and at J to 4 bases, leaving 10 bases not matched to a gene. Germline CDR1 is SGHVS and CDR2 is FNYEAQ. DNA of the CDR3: TGTGCCAGCTGGGGCCCAGGCGGGGGGTACAATGAGCAGTTCTTC. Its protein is CASWGPGGGYNEQFF.

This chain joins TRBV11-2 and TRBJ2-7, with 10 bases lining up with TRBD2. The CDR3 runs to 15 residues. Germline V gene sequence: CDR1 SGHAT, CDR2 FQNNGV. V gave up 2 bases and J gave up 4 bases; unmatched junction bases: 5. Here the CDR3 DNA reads TGTGCCAGCAGCTTAAAAAGCGGGGGGGTATACGAGCAGTACTTC. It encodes CASSLKSGGVYEQYF.

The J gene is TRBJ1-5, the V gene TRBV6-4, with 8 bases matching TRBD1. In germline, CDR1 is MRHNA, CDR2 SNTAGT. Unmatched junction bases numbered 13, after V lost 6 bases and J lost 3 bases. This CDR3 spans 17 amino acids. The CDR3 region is CASRTRAGQGDNQPQHF. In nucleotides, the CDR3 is TGTGCCAGCAGAACCCGGGCCGGACAGGGTGACAATCAGCCCCAGCATTTT.

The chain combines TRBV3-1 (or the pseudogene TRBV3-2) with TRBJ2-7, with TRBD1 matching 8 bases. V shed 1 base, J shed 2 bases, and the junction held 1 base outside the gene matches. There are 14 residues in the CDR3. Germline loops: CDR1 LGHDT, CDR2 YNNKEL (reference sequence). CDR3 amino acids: CASSQGTGTYEQYF. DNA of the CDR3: TGTGCCAGCAGCCAAGGGACAGGGACCTACGAGCAGTACTTC.

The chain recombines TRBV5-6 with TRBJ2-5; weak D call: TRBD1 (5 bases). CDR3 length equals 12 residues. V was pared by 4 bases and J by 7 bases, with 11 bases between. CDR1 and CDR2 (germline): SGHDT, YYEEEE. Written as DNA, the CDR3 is TGTGCCAGCAGCGCAGGTAGGGGGACCCAGTACTTC. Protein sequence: CASSAGRGTQYF. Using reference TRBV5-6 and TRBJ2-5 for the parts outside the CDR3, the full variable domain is DAGVTQSPTHLIKTRGQQVTLRCSPKSGHDTVSWYQQALGQGPQFIFQYYEEEERQRGNFPDRFSGHQFPNYSSELNVNALLLGDSALYLCASSAGRGTQYFGPGTRLLVL.

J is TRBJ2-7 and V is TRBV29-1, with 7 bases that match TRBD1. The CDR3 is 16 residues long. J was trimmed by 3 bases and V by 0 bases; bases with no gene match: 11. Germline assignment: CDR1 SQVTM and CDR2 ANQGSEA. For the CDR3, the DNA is TGCAGCGTTGAAGATCAGGGGGTGGGTAGCAGCTACGAGCAGTACTTC. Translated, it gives CSVEDQGVGSSYEQYF.

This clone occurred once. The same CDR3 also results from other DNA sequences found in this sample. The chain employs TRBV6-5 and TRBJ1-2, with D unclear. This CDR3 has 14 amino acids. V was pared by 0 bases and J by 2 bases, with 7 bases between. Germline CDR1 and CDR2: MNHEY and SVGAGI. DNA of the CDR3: TGTGCCAGCAGTTACTCGACGGGAAACTATGGCTACACCTTC. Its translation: CASSYSTGNYGYTF.

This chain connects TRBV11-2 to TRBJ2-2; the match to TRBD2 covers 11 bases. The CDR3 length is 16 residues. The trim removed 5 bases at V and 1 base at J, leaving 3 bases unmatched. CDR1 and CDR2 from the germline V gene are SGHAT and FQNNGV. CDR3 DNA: TGTGCCAGCAGCCTACTAGCGGGAGTGAACACCGGGGAGCTGTTTTTT. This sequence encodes CASSLLAGVNTGELFF.

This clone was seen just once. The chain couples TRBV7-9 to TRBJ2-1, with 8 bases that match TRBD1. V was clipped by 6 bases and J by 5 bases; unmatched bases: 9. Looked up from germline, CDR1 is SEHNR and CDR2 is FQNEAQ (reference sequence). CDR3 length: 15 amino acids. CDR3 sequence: CASSTTGGPHNEQFF. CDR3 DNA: TGTGCCAGCAGTACTACAGGGGGACCACACAATGAGCAGTTCTTC.